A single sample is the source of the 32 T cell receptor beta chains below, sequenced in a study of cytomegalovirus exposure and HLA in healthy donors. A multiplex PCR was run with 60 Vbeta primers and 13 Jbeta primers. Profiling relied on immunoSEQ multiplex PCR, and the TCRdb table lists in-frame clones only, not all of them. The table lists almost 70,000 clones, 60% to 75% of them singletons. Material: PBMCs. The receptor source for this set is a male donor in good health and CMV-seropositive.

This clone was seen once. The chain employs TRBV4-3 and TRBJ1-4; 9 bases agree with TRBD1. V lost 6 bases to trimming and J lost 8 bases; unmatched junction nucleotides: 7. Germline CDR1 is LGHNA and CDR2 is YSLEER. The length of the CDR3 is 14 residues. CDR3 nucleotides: TGCGCCAGCAGTCCTGGACAGGGGAGCGAAAAACTGTTTTTT. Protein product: CASSPGQGSEKLFF.

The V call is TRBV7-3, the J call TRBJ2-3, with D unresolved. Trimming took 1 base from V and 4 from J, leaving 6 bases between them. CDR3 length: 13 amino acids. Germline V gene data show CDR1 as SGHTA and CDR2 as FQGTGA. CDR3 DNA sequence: TGTGCCAGCAGCTTAAACCCAGCAGATACGCAGTATTTT. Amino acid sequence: CASSLNPADTQYF.

Written as DNA, the CDR3 is TGTGCCAGCAGCAACCGGGACAGGGGACAGAAGAGCCGTAACACCGGGGAGCTGTTTTTT. The encoded protein is CASSNRDRGQKSRNTGELFF. This chain connects TRBV21-1 to TRBJ2-2; the table's D gene call, TRBD1, was not cross checked with the DNA. TRBV21-1 represents a pseudogene. CDR3 length equals 20 residues.

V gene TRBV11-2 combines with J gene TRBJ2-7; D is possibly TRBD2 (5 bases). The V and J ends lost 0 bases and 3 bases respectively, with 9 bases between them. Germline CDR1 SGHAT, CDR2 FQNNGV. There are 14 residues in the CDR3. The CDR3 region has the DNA TGTGCCAGCAGCTTAGAGGCAGCGGTCTACGAGCAGTACTTC. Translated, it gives CASSLEAAVYEQYF.

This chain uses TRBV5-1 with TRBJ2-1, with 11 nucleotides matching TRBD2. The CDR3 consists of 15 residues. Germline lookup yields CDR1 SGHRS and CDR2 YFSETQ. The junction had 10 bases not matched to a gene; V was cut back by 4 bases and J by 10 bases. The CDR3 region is CASSRTSGSLGEQFF. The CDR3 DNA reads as TGCGCCAGCAGCCGGACTAGCGGGTCTTTAGGGGAGCAGTTCTTC. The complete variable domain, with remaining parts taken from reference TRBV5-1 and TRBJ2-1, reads KAGVTQTPRYLIKTRGQQVTLSCSPISGHRSVSWYQQTPGQGLQFLFEYFSETQRNKGNFPGRFSGRQFSNSRSEMNVSTLELGDSALYLCASSRTSGSLGEQFFGPGTRLTVL.

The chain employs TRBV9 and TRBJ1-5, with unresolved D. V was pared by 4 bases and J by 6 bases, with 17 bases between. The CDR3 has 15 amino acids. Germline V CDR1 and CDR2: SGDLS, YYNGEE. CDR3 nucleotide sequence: TGTGCCAGCAGCCCCGACTGGCGAGAGGGTCAGCCCCAGCATTTT. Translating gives CASSPDWREGQPQHF.

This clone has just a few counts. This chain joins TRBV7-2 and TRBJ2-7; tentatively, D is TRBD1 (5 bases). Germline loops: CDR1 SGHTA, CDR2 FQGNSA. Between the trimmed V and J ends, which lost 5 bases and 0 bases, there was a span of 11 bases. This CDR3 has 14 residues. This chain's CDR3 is CASSEQASSYEQYF. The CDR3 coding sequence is TGTGCCAGCAGCGAACAGGCGAGCTCCTACGAGCAGTACTTC.

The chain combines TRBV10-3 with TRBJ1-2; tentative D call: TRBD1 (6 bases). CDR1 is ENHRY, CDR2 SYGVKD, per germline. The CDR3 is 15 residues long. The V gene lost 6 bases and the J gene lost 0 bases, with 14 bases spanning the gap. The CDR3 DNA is TGTGCCATCAGAGTTGACAGGACCTCTAACTATGGCTACACCTTC. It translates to CAIRVDRTSNYGYTF.

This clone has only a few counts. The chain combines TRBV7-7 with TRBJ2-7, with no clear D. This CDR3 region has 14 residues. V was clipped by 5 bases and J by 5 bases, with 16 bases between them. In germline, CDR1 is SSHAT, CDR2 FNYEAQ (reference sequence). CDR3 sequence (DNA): TGTGCCAGCAGCCCGCGGAGTAGTAAGGACGAGCAGTACTTC. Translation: CASSPRSSKDEQYF.

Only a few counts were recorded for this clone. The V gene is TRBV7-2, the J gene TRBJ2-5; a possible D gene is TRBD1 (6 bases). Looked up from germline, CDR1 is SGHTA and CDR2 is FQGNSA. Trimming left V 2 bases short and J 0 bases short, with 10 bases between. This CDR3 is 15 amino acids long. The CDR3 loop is CASSLNTGNQETQYF. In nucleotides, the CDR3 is TGTGCCAGCAGCTTAAATACAGGGAACCAAGAGACCCAGTACTTC. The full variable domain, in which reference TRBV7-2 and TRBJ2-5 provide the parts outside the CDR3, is GAGVSQSPSNKVTEKGKDVELRCDPISGHTALYWYRQSLGQGLEFLIYFQGNSAPDKSGLPSDRFSAERTGGSVSTLTIQRTQQEDSAVYLCASSLNTGNQETQYFGPGTRLLVL.

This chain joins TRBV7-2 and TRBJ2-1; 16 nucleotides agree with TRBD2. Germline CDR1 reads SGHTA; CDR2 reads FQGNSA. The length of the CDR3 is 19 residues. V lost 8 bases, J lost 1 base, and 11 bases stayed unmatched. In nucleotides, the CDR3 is TGTGCCAGCGGCACCCCGGGACTAGCGGGGGGGCCGTCCTACAATGAGCAGTTCTTC. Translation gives CASGTPGLAGGPSYNEQFF.

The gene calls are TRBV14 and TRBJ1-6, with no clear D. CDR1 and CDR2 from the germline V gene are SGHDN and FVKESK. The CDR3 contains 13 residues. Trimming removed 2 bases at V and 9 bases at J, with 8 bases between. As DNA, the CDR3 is TGTGCCAGCAGCCAACTGGCTAGTTCACCCCTCCACTTT. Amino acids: CASSQLASSPLHF.

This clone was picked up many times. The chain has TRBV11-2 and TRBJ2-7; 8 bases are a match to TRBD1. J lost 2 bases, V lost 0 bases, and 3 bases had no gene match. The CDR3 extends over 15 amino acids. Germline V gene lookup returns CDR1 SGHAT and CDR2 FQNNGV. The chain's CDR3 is CASSLEQGATYEQYF. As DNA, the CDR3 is TGTGCCAGCAGCTTAGAGCAGGGGGCTACCTACGAGCAGTACTTC.

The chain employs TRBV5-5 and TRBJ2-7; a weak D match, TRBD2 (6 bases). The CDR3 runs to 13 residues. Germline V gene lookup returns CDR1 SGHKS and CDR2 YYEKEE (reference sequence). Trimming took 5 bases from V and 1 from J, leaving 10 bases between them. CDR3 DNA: TGTGCCAGCAGGCCGGGGGTTTCCTACGAGCAGTACTTC. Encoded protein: CASRPGVSYEQYF.

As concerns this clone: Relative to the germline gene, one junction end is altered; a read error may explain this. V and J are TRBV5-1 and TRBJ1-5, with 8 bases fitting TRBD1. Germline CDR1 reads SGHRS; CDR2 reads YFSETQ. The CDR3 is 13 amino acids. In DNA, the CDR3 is TGCGCCAGCAGTTTGGCAGGGGGCCAGCCCCAGCATTTT. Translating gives CASSLAGGQPQHF.

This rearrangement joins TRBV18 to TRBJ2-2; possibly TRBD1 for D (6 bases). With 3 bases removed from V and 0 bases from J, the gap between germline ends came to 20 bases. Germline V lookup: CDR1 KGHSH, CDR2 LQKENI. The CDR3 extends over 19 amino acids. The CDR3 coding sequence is TGTGCCAGCTCACCCCGGGCAGGGGATAGTCACGCGAACACCGGGGAGCTGTTTTTT. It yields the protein CASSPRAGDSHANTGELFF.

CDR3 region: CASREGAGTEAFF. Here the CDR3 DNA reads TGTGCCAGCAGGGAGGGGGCTGGCACTGAAGCTTTCTTT. The V and J genes are TRBV11-2 and TRBJ1-1; 7 bases are a match to TRBD1. Germline V gives CDR1 SGHAT, CDR2 FQNNGV. Unmatched junction bases numbered 5, after V lost 6 bases and J lost 4 bases. The CDR3 is made up of 13 amino acids.

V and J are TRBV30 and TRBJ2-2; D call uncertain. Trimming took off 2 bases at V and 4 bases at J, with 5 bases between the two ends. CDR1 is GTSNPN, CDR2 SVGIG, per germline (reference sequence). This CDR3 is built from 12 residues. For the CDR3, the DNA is TGTGCCTGGAGTCGGTCCACCGGGGAGCTGTTTTTT. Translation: CAWSRSTGELFF.

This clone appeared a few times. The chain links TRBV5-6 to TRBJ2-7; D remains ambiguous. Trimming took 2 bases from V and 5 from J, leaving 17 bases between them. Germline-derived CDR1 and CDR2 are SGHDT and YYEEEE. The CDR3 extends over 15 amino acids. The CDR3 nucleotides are TGTGCCAGCAGCTTAGTATATGGTACGAGGCACGAGCAGTACTTC. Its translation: CASSLVYGTRHEQYF.

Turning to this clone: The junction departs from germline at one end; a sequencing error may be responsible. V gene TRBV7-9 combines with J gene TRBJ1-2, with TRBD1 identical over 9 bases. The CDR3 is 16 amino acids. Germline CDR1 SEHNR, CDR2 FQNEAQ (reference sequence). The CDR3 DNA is TGTTCCAGCAGCGGCCCTCTGGGACAGGGTTTTGACGGCTACACCTTC. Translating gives CSSSGPLGQGFDGYTF.

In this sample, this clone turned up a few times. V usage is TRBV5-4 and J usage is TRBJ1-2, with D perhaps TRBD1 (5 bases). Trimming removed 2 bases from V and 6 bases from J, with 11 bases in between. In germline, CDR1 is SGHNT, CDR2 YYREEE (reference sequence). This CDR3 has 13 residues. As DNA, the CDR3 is TGTGCCAGCAGCTTTGGGGGGGAGGATGGCTACACCTTC. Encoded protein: CASSFGGEDGYTF.

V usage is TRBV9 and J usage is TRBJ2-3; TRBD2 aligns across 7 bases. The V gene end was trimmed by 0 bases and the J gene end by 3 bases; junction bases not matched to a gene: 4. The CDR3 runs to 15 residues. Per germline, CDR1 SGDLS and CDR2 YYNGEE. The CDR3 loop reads CASSVAPSGTDTQYF. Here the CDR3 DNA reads TGTGCCAGCAGCGTAGCTCCTAGCGGTACAGATACGCAGTATTTT.

In DNA, the CDR3 is TGCGCCAGCAGCTTGGGCAGTGAAGAGACCCAGTACTTC. Translated: CASSLGSEETQYF. J is TRBJ2-5 and V is TRBV5-1; D unresolved. The CDR3 sequence is 13 residues long. The ends were cut back, 0 bases at V and 3 bases at J, with 6 bases in the middle. Germline-derived CDR1 and CDR2 are SGHRS and YFSETQ.

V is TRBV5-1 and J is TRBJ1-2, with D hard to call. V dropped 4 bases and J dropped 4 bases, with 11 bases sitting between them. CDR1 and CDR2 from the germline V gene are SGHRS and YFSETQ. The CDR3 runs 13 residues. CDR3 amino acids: CASSPEGAYGYTF. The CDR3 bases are TGCGCCAGCAGCCCGGAGGGAGCCTATGGCTACACCTTC.

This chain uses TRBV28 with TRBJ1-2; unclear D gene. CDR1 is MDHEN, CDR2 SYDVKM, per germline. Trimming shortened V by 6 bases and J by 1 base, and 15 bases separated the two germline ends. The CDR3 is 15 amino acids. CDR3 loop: CASRATPLLNYGYTF. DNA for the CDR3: TGTGCCAGCAGGGCGACACCACTCCTTAACTATGGCTACACCTTC.

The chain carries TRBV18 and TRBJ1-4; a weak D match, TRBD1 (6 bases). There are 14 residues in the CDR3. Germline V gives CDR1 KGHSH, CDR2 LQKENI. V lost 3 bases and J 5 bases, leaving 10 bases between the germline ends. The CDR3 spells CASSPTGFNEKLFF. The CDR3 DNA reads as TGTGCCAGCTCACCGACAGGCTTCAATGAAAAACTGTTTTTT. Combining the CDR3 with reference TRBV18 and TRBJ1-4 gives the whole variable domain NAGVMQNPRHLVRRRGQEARLRCSPMKGHSHVYWYRQLPEEGLKFMVYLQKENIIDESGMPKERFSAEFPKEGPSILRIQQVVRGDSAAYFCASSPTGFNEKLFFGSGTQLSVL.

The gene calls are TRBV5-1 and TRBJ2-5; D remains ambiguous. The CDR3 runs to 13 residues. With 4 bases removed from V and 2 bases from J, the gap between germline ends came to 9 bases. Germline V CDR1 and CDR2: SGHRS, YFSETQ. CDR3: CASSAFGQETQYF. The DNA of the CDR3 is TGCGCCAGCAGCGCCTTCGGGCAAGAGACCCAGTACTTC.

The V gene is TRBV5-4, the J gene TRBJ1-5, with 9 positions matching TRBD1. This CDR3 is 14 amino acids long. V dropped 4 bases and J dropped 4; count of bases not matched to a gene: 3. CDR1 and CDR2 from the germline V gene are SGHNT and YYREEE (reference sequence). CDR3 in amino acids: CASSRGTGNQPQHF. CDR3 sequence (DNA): TGTGCCAGCAGCAGAGGGACAGGGAATCAGCCCCAGCATTTT.

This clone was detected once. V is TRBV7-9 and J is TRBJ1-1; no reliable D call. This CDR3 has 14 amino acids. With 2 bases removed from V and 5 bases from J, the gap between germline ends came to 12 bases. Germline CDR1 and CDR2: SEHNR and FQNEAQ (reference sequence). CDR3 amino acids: CASSLHARETEAFF. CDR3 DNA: TGTGCCAGCAGCTTACATGCGAGGGAAACTGAAGCTTTCTTT.

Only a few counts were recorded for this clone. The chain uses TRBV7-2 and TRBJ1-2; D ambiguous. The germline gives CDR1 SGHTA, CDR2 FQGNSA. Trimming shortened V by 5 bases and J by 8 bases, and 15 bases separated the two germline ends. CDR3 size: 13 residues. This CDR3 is CASSLDGLGGYTF. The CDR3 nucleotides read TGTGCCAGCAGCCTCGACGGCCTCGGGGGCTACACCTTC.

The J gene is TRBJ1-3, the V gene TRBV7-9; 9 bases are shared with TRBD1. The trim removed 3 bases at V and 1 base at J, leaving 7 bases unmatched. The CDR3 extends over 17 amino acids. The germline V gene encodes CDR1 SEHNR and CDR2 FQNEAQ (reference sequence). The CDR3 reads CASSFWTGVGSGNTIYF. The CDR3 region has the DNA TGTGCCAGCAGCTTCTGGACAGGGGTGGGTTCTGGAAACACCATATATTTT.

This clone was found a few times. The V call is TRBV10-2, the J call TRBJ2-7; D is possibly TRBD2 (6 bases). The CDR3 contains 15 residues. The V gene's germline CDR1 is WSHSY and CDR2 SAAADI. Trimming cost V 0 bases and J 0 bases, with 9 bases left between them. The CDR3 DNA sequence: TGCGCCAGCAGTGAGTCGACCGGGAGCTCCTACGAGCAGTACTTC. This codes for CASSESTGSSYEQYF.